This passage covers 17 T cell receptor beta chains from one sample sequenced in a study of blood T cell repertoires in COVID-19. Produced via immunoSEQ multiplex PCR; TCRdb's table is partial and in-frame only. This table has a few hundred thousand clones, 80% to 85% appearing once. Source material: PBMCs or T cells enriched from blood (not recorded which). The receptors here all came from a middle-aged man who had recovered from COVID-19.

The J gene is TRBJ2-7, the V gene TRBV30; TRBD2 aligns across 8 bases. Germline values: CDR1 GTSNPN, CDR2 SVGIG (reference sequence). Losses at the gene ends were 0 bases for V and 3 bases for J; bases not matched to a gene: 10. The CDR3 covers 16 residues. CDR3 nucleotide sequence: TGTGCCTGGAGTGTACGACTAGCGAAGGGCTTCTACGAGCAGTACTTC. This gives the protein CAWSVRLAKGFYEQYF.

The sample holds a few counts of this clone. This sequence joins TRBV15 and TRBJ1-1; 7 positions match TRBD1. The CDR3 totals 14 residues. Germline CDR1 and CDR2: LNHNV and YYDKDF (reference sequence). The J segment lost 5 bases and the V segment lost 0 bases, leaving 3 bases of the junction unmatched. CDR3 sequence: CATSRETGKTEAFF. In nucleotides, the CDR3 is TGTGCCACCAGCAGAGAGACAGGGAAAACTGAAGCTTTCTTT.

The rearrangement joins TRBV20-1 to TRBJ2-3; D not certain. The CDR3 runs to 11 residues. Germline CDR1 is DFQATT and CDR2 is SNEGSKA (reference sequence). V dropped 6 bases and J dropped 6 bases, with 10 bases sitting between them. The CDR3 loop is CSAIYADTQYF. The CDR3 bases are TGCAGTGCGATATACGCGGATACGCAGTATTTT.

The rearrangement uses TRBV18 and TRBJ2-1; 9 bases map to TRBD1. The CDR3 length is 15 residues. The trim removed 6 bases at V and 4 bases at J, leaving 7 bases unmatched. The germline gives CDR1 KGHSH, CDR2 LQKENI. The DNA of the CDR3 is TGTGCCAGCTCGGCCGGGACAGGGAGTTACAATGAGCAGTTCTTC. It specifies CASSAGTGSYNEQFF.

This clone was counted only a few times. V is TRBV21-1 and J is TRBJ2-7; TRBD1, as called in the table, went unchecked against the DNA. TRBV21-1 is recorded as a pseudogene. CDR3 length equals 15 residues. This CDR3 is CASSKAPGGSYEQYF. CDR3 bases: TGTGCCAGCAGCAAAGCCCCAGGGGGCTCCTACGAGCAGTACTTC.

The genes are TRBV19 and TRBJ2-5; D may be TRBD1 (7 bases). The V end lost 5 bases, the J end lost 1 base, and 11 bases lay between the germline ends. The CDR3 is 14 residues long. Looked up from germline, CDR1 is LNHDA and CDR2 is SQIVND (reference sequence). In nucleotides, the CDR3 is TGTGCCAGTAGTGGAGGGACAGCCCAAGAGACCCAGTACTTC. Encoded protein: CASSGGTAQETQYF.

This clone has more than one count but fewer than ten. The rearrangement links TRBV11-2 to TRBJ2-5; perhaps TRBD1 as D (6 bases). V was cut by 0 bases and J by 5 bases, with 13 bases left in between. The length of the CDR3 is 15 residues. Germline lookup yields CDR1 SGHAT and CDR2 FQNNGV. The CDR3 DNA reads as TGTGCCAGCAGCTTAGATCTAACAGGGCTGGAGACCCAGTACTTC. It codes for CASSLDLTGLETQYF.

The CDR3 DNA reads TGTGCCAGCAGGTTCGGGACAGATAGCAACATTCAGTACTTC. Its translation is CASRFGTDSNIQYF. V usage is TRBV2 and J usage is TRBJ2-4; 7 bases line up with TRBD1. Trimming removed 6 bases from V and 7 bases from J; junction bases left unmatched: 9. The CDR3 consists of 14 residues. Germline V gene data show CDR1 as SNHLY and CDR2 as FYNNEI.

This chain links TRBV4-2 with TRBJ1-2; D gene uncertain. This CDR3 contains 13 residues. Looked up from germline, CDR1 is LGHNA and CDR2 is YNFKEQ. Trimming removed 6 bases from V and 1 base from J, with 9 bases in between. In nucleotides, the CDR3 is TGTGCCAGCAGTCCTACAGTTAACTATGGCTACACCTTC. It is translated as CASSPTVNYGYTF.

The chain combines TRBV5-4 with TRBJ1-2, with D hard to call. The germline CDR1 and CDR2 sequences are SGHNT and YYREEE (reference sequence). This CDR3 has 15 residues. V lost 4 bases to trimming and J lost 4 bases, with 17 bases between them. CDR3 DNA: TGTGCCAGCAGCCGTCCGCCGGAGGAGGCCTATGGCTACACCTTC. The encoded protein is CASSRPPEEAYGYTF.

The chain links TRBV24-1 to TRBJ2-7; the match to TRBD1 covers 11 bases. The V gene end was trimmed by 4 bases and the J gene end by 4 bases; junction bases not matched to a gene: 5. Germline V gives CDR1 KGHDR, CDR2 SFDVKD. The CDR3 runs 15 residues. DNA of the CDR3: TGTGCCACCAGTGACACGGGACAGGGGGTGTACGAGCAGTACTTC. It encodes CATSDTGQGVYEQYF.

V and J are TRBV5-1 and TRBJ1-1; no clear D gene. The germline V gene encodes CDR1 SGHRS and CDR2 YFSETQ. Trimming pared 3 bases from V and 0 bases from J, leaving 9 bases between. The CDR3 is 14 residues long. The CDR3 loop reads CASSWQNMNTEAFF. The CDR3 coding sequence is TGCGCCAGCAGCTGGCAGAACATGAACACTGAAGCTTTCTTT.

This clone was counted between two and nine times. This rearrangement joins TRBV5-1 to TRBJ1-1; 8 nucleotides agree with TRBD1. CDR1 and CDR2 (germline): SGHRS, YFSETQ. The CDR3 spans 12 residues. V trimming: 4 bases; J trimming: 8 bases; junction bases outside the gene matches: 4. The CDR3 coding sequence is TGCGCCAGCAGCCGCCGGACAGGGGAAGCTTTCTTT. Translated: CASSRRTGEAFF. The full variable domain, with the rest looked up from reference TRBV5-1 and TRBJ1-1, is KAGVTQTPRYLIKTRGQQVTLSCSPISGHRSVSWYQQTPGQGLQFLFEYFSETQRNKGNFPGRFSGRQFSNSRSEMNVSTLELGDSALYLCASSRRTGEAFFGQGTRLTVV.

The gene calls are TRBV12-3 or TRBV12-4 and TRBJ1-2; D remains ambiguous. V was shortened by 4 bases and J by 2 bases, with 8 bases between the two germline ends. The CDR3 runs to 13 residues. Here the CDR3 DNA reads TGTGCCAGCAGTTACTACGGAAACTATGGCTACACCTTC. Translation: CASSYYGNYGYTF.

V and J are TRBV9 and TRBJ2-3; 7 positions match TRBD2. CDR1 SGDLS and CDR2 YYNGEE come from the germline V gene. The CDR3 length is 14 residues. V lost 3 bases to trimming and J lost 5 bases; unmatched junction nucleotides: 6. The CDR3 DNA follows: TGTGCCAGCAGCGAGGCGGCTAGCGGAGATACGCAGTATTTT. Translating gives CASSEAASGDTQYF.

This clone was counted only a few times. The chain is built from TRBV11-2 and TRBJ2-7; 9 bases agree with TRBD1. Losses at the gene ends were 6 bases for V and 3 bases for J; bases not matched to a gene: 12. The germline V gene has CDR1 SGHAT and CDR2 FQNNGV. This CDR3 has 16 residues. CDR3 coding DNA: TGTGCCAGCAGGAGTAATCCGGGACAGGGACACTACGAGCAGTACTTC. Translation: CASRSNPGQGHYEQYF.

This sequence joins TRBV6-5 and TRBJ2-1; D uncertain. The CDR3 runs to 14 residues. From germline, CDR1 is MNHEY and CDR2 SVGAGI. The V gene lost 6 bases and the J gene lost 5 bases, with 14 bases spanning the gap. The CDR3 loop is CASRPVAQNNEQFF. The CDR3 nucleotides read TGTGCCAGCAGGCCTGTTGCACAGAACAATGAGCAGTTCTTC.